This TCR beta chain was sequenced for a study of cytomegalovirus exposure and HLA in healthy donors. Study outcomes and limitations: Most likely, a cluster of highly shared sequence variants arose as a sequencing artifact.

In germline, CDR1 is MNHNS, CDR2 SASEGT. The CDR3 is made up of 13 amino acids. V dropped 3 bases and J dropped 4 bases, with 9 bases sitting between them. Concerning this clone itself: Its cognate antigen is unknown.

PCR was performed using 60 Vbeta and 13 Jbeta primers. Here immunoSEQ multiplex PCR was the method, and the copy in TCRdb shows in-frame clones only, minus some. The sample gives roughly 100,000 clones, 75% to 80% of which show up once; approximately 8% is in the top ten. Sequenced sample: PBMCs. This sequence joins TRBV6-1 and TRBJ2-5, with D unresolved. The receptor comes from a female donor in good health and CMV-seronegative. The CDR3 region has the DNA TGTGCCAGCAGTGACCCCCCGGTAGAGACCCAGTACTTC. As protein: CASSDPPVETQYF.